This TCR beta chain was documented in a study of cytomegalovirus exposure and HLA in healthy donors. Findings and limits, study-wide: A list of 164 TCR beta chains associated with cytomegalovirus was given.

Notes on this clone: The antigen is undetermined.

13 Jbeta primers and 60 Vbeta primers were used for the PCR. Libraries were prepared by immunoSEQ multiplex PCR; TCRdb keeps only in-frame clonotypes and omits some of them. The profile covers about 200,000 clones, with roughly 84% appearing a single time and roughly 1.6% taken by the ten largest. Sequencing was done on a sample of PBMCs. This receptor was identified in a middle-aged man in good health and CMV-seronegative.

The CDR3 DNA reads TGTGCCAGCAGGATCCACCCCATAATTCTACGCCCAGGAGGGACCGGGGAGCTGTTTTTT. It translates to CASRIHPIILRPGGTGELFF. J is TRBJ2-2 and V is TRBV7-8, with D perhaps TRBD2 (6 bases). Germline V gene sequence: CDR1 SGHVS, CDR2 FQNEAQ. The CDR3 totals 20 residues. Trimming removed 6 bases from V and 5 bases from J, with 31 bases in between.